Detailed here is one T cell receptor (beta chain). TCRdb's copy holds only in-frame clones and misses some; the assay was immunoSEQ multiplex PCR. The table records more than 100,000 clones, around 90% of them present only once. CDR3 size: 13 residues. Germline-derived CDR1 and CDR2 are SGHTS and YDEGEE. V lost 3 bases, J lost 3 bases, and 9 bases lay in between. These data originate in a study of blood T cell repertoires in COVID-19. The chain combines TRBV5-8 with TRBJ1-1; D is unresolved. The source of this sequence is a woman aged 55-69 years with acute or convalescent COVID-19. Specimen: peripheral blood. In DNA, the CDR3 is TGTGCCAGCAGCTGGAGTAAGGACACTGAAGCTTTCTTT. Protein sequence: CASSWSKDTEAFF.